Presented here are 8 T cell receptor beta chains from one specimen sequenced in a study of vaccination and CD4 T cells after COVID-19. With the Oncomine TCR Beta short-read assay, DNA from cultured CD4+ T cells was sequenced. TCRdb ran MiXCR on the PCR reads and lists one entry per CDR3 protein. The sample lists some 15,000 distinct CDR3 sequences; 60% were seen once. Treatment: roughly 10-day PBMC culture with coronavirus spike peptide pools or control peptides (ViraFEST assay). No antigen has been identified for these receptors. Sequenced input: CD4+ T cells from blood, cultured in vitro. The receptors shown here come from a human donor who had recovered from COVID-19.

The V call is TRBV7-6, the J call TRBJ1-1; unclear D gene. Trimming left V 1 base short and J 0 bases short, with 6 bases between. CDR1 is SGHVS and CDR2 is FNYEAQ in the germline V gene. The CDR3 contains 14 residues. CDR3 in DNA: TGTGCCAGCAGCTTAGTTGGGTTGAACACTGAAGCTTTCTTT. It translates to CASSLVGLNTEAFF.

The CDR3 region is CSAKDGRHTEAFF. Here the CDR3 DNA reads TGCAGTGCTAAGGACGGGCGGCACACTGAAGCTTTCTTT. The rearrangement joins TRBV20-1 to TRBJ1-1, with D uncertain. V was trimmed by 4 bases and J by 3 bases, leaving 12 bases between them. The CDR3 runs to 13 residues. The germline V gene has CDR1 DFQATT and CDR2 SNEGSKA (reference sequence).

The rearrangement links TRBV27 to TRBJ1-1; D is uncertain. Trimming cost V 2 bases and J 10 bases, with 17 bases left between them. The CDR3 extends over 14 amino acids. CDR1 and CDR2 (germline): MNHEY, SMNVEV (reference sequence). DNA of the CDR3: TGTGCCAGCAGTTTAAAACCCAACCTCCTCATAGCTTTCTTT. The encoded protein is CASSLKPNLLIAFF.

The chain's CDR3 is CSANGGTPSTGELFF. The DNA for the CDR3 is TGCAGTGCTAACGGAGGGACACCATCCACCGGGGAGCTGTTTTTT. V and J are TRBV20-1 and TRBJ2-2, with D perhaps TRBD1 or TRBD2 (6 bases each). Trimming took 4 bases from V and 4 from J, leaving 16 bases between them. The CDR3 loop spans 15 amino acids. Per the germline V gene, CDR1 is DFQATT and CDR2 is SNEGSKA (reference sequence).

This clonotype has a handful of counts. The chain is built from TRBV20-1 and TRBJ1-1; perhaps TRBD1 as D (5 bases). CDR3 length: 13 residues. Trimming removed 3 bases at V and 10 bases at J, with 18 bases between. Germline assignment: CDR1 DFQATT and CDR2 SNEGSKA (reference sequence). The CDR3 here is CSARGPIDEGAFF. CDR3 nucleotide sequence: TGCAGTGCTAGGGGGCCCATTGACGAGGGAGCTTTCTTT.

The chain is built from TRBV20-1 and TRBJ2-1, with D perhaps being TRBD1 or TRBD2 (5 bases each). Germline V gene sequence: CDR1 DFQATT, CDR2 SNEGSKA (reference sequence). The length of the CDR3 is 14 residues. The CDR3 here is CRGLNPGRPNEQFF. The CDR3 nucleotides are TGCAGAGGACTGAATCCGGGACGGCCTAATGAGCAGTTCTTC.

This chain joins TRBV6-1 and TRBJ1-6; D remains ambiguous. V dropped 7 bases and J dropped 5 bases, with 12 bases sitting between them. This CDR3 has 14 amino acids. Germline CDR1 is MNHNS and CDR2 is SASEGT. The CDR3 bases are TGTGCCAGCAACCGGTTTGGAGATAATTCACCCCTCCACTTT. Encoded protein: CASNRFGDNSPLHF.

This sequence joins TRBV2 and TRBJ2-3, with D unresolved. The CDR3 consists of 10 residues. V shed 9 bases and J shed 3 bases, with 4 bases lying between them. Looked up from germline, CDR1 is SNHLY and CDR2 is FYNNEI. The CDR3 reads CARGTDTQYF. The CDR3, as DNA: TGTGCCAGAGGAACAGATACGCAGTATTTT.